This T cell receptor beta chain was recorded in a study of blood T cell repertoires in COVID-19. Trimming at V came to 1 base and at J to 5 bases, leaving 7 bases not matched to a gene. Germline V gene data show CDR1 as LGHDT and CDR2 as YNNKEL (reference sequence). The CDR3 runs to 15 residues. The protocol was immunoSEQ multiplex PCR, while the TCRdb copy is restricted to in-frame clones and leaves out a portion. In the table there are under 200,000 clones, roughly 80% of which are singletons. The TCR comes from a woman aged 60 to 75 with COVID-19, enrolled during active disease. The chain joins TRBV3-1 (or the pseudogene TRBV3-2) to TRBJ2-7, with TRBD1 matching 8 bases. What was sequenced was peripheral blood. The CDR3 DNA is TGTGCCAGCAGCCAAGGGGCACAGGGGGTCCACGAGCAGTACGTC. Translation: CASSQGAQGVHEQYV.